The 8 T cell receptor beta chains below were found in one sample sequenced in a study of shared clonotypes between healthy human individuals. CD45RO-negative, CCR7-selected cells formed the naive CD8 fraction, which excluded terminally differentiated effector memory CD45RA+ cells. Libraries were prepared by immunoSEQ multiplex PCR; TCRdb keeps only in-frame clonotypes and omits some of them. This sample yields hundreds of thousands of clones, of which 90% to 95% are seen a single time; 0.11% belongs to the top ten. The source material was naive CD8+ T cells sorted from blood. These receptors were taken from a woman between 25 and 40 years old in good health.

Concerning this clone: This same CDR3 is encoded by further DNA sequences in the sample. The gene calls are TRBV19 and TRBJ1-5; perhaps TRBD1 as D (6 bases). The CDR3 contains 14 residues. Trimming cost V 5 bases and J 3 bases, with 11 bases left between them. CDR1 is LNHDA, CDR2 SQIVND, per germline (reference sequence). CDR3 region: CASSVRDNNQPQHF. The CDR3 DNA is TGTGCCAGTAGTGTCCGGGACAACAATCAGCCCCAGCATTTT.

The rearrangement joins TRBV30 to TRBJ2-2, with TRBD1 matching 10 bases. The CDR3 totals 13 residues. The germline gives CDR1 GTSNPN, CDR2 SVGIG (reference sequence). V dropped 7 bases and J dropped 7; count of bases not matched to a gene: 6. The CDR3 DNA reads TGTGCCTTGGGACAGGGGCGTATCGGGGAGCTGTTTTTT. This encodes CALGQGRIGELFF.

CDR3 DNA: TGTGCCAGCAGCCCGTCCGCTGAGCAGTTCTTC. The encoded protein is CASSPSAEQFF. V usage is TRBV7-8 and J usage is TRBJ2-1; D is ambiguous. Germline assignment: CDR1 SGHVS and CDR2 FQNEAQ. The CDR3 has 11 amino acids. V was pared by 5 bases and J by 9 bases, with 8 bases between.

This chain connects TRBV5-4 to TRBJ1-2; D is possibly TRBD1 (5 bases). The V end lost 7 bases, the J end lost 4 bases, and 17 bases lay between the germline ends. CDR3 length: 14 residues. Germline values: CDR1 SGHNT, CDR2 YYREEE (reference sequence). CDR3 sequence (DNA): TGTGCCAGCCACGCCGGGGGATCTGGCTATGGCTACACCTTC. Its translation: CASHAGGSGYGYTF.

J is TRBJ1-5 and V is TRBV7-6; 9 nucleotides agree with TRBD1. The CDR3 is 20 amino acids. V trimming: 1 base; J trimming: 5 bases; junction bases outside the gene matches: 18. Per germline, CDR1 SGHVS and CDR2 FNYEAQ. CDR3 sequence reads: CASSLEPSQPGQGMDQPQHF. CDR3 bases: TGTGCCAGCAGCTTAGAACCTTCCCAACCGGGACAGGGAATGGATCAGCCCCAGCATTTT.

This clone was detected a few times. Other DNA sequences in the sample encode the same CDR3. The chain uses TRBV19 and TRBJ1-1, with D uncertain. With 2 bases removed from V and 1 base from J, the gap between germline ends came to 5 bases. Germline V gene data show CDR1 as LNHDA and CDR2 as SQIVND (reference sequence). This CDR3 contains 13 residues. In nucleotides, the CDR3 is TGTGCCAGTAGTATATCGGAGAACACTGAAGCTTTCTTT. It encodes CASSISENTEAFF.

The chain recombines TRBV6-5 with TRBJ2-7; D is unresolved. V lost 0 bases and J lost 1, with 10 bases in between. Germline assignment: CDR1 MNHEY and CDR2 SVGAGI. The CDR3 runs 15 residues. The CDR3 DNA reads as TGTGCCAGCAGTTACTCTATGGGAACGTCCTACGAGCAGTACTTC. Protein sequence: CASSYSMGTSYEQYF.

V gene TRBV7-6 combines with J gene TRBJ2-5; possible D gene TRBD1, 6 bases. The J call may be incorrect, as the DNA end agrees better with TRBJ2-7. The CDR3 runs 13 residues. CDR1 SGHVS and CDR2 FNYEAQ come from the germline V gene. CDR3 loop: CASSLGTFLEQYF. CDR3 in DNA: TGTGCCAGCAGCTTGGGGACATTCCTCGAGCAGTACTTC.